The 25 T cell receptor beta chains listed next were all sequenced from one sample in a study of OX40 agonist ivuxolimab in advanced cancers. Here immunoSEQ multiplex PCR was the method, and the copy in TCRdb shows in-frame clones only, minus some. The sample includes 70,000 or so clones, around 91% of them seen just once. Sequencing was performed on CD4+ or CD8+ T cells sorted from blood, taken in a trial of the OX40 agonist ivuxolimab. Receptors were obtained from an adult with an advanced solid tumor such as melanoma, head and neck, liver or kidney cancer.

The gene calls are TRBV28 and TRBJ2-7; TRBD1 matches 7 bases. J lost 9 bases, V lost 4 bases, and 9 bases had no gene match. Germline lookup yields CDR1 MDHEN and CDR2 SYDVKM. The CDR3 is 13 residues long. In DNA, the CDR3 is TGTGCCAGCAGTTCGGAACAGGGGTTCGGGCAGTACTTC. Its translation: CASSSEQGFGQYF.

The chain is built from TRBV28 and TRBJ1-1; no clear D. The CDR3 has 11 residues. V lost 7 bases to trimming and J lost 4 bases, with 7 bases between them. Germline assignment: CDR1 MDHEN and CDR2 SYDVKM. The CDR3 DNA is TGTGCCAGCAAGATGAGCACTGAAGCTTTCTTT. As protein: CASKMSTEAFF.

The chain couples TRBV9 to TRBJ2-4; unclear D gene. Germline CDR1 reads SGDLS; CDR2 reads YYNGEE. V lost 3 bases and J lost 15, with 7 bases in between. CDR3 length: 9 residues. The CDR3 nucleotides read TGTGCCAGCAGCGCCCCGTGGTACTTC. This sequence encodes CASSAPWYF.

The chain has TRBV9 and TRBJ1-1; D is unclear. Germline CDR1 SGDLS, CDR2 YYNGEE. The CDR3 extends over 13 amino acids. The ends were cut back, 2 bases at V and 5 bases at J, with 10 bases in the middle. CDR3 amino acids: CASSVGETTEAFF. CDR3 bases: TGTGCCAGCAGCGTTGGGGAGACGACTGAAGCTTTCTTT.

The chain has TRBV9 and TRBJ2-3, with D possibly being TRBD1 or TRBD2 (5 bases each). The length of the CDR3 is 13 residues. V was shortened by 4 bases and J by 8 bases, with 14 bases between the two germline ends. The germline V gene has CDR1 SGDLS and CDR2 YYNGEE. CDR3 sequence: CASSYGDGTTQYF. In DNA form, the CDR3 reads TGTGCCAGCAGCTACGGGGACGGAACTACGCAGTATTTT.

The count of this clone is one. The rearrangement uses TRBV5-5 and TRBJ2-7, with D perhaps assigned TRBD1 or TRBD2 (5 bases each). The V gene's germline CDR1 is SGHKS and CDR2 YYEKEE (reference sequence). Trimming took off 3 bases at V and 7 bases at J, with 17 bases between the two ends. CDR3 size: 14 residues. CDR3 DNA: TGTGCCAGCAGCTCCGAGGGACCCTCCCTGGAGCAGTACTTC. Protein product: CASSSEGPSLEQYF. The whole variable domain, remainder taken from reference TRBV5-5 and TRBJ2-7, is DAGVTQSPTHLIKTRGQQVTLRCSPISGHKSVSWYQQVLGQGPQFIFQYYEKEERGRGNFPDRFSARQFPNYSSELNVNALLLGDSALYLCASSSEGPSLEQYFGPGTRLTVT.

The J gene is TRBJ1-3, the V gene TRBV5-4; unclear D gene. Germline V gives CDR1 SGHNT, CDR2 YYREEE (reference sequence). The CDR3 contains 15 residues. Trimming took off 0 bases at V and 0 bases at J, with 7 bases between the two ends. CDR3 in DNA: TGTGCCAGCAGCTTGGGTAGTCTCTCTGGAAACACCATATATTTT. Protein product: CASSLGSLSGNTIYF.

This chain joins TRBV28 and TRBJ1-5; TRBD1 matches at 7 bases. The germline gives CDR1 MDHEN, CDR2 SYDVKM. J lost 1 base, V lost 3 bases, and 9 bases had no gene match. The CDR3 runs to 17 residues. CDR3 protein: CASSFPGQWRSNQPQHF. In DNA, the CDR3 is TGTGCCAGCAGTTTCCCGGGACAGTGGCGGAGCAATCAGCCCCAGCATTTT.

This chain uses TRBV28 with TRBJ2-7; 14 bases match TRBD2. CDR1 is MDHEN and CDR2 is SYDVKM in the germline V gene. The CDR3 covers 17 residues. Trimming at V came to 6 bases and at J to 3 bases, leaving 10 bases not matched to a gene. The DNA for the CDR3 is TGTGCCAGCAGCTTTAATCTTGGGACTAGCGGGGGCTACGAGCAGTACTTC. This translates into CASSFNLGTSGGYEQYF.

This chain joins TRBV30 and TRBJ2-1; TRBD2 matches 7 bases. J lost 7 bases, V lost 2 bases, and 14 bases had no gene match. The length of the CDR3 is 16 residues. Germline CDR1 is GTSNPN and CDR2 is SVGIG (reference sequence). The CDR3 sequence: CAWSSPLAGAGNEQFF. CDR3 sequence (DNA): TGTGCCTGGAGTTCTCCCCTGGCGGGAGCTGGAAATGAGCAGTTCTTC.

In its sample, this clone was seen a few times. The V call is TRBV7-9, the J call TRBJ2-3; TRBD1 matches 11 bases. This CDR3 is 18 amino acids long. The germline CDR1 and CDR2 sequences are SEHNR and FQNEAQ (reference sequence). The ends lost 7 bases at V and 0 bases at J; junction bases unmatched: 12. The CDR3 region is CASTPDRGRRASTDTQYF. CDR3 nucleotide sequence: TGTGCCAGCACCCCGGACAGGGGGCGAAGAGCAAGCACAGATACGCAGTATTTT.

The gene calls are TRBV5-1 and TRBJ2-5, with no clear D. This CDR3 comprises 14 residues. V lost 2 bases to trimming and J lost 5 bases, with 13 bases between them. The germline CDR1 and CDR2 sequences are SGHRS and YFSETQ. In nucleotides, the CDR3 is TGCGCCAGCAGCTTAGTAGGAGATAAGGAGACCCAGTACTTC. Protein product: CASSLVGDKETQYF.

V usage is TRBV7-2 and J usage is TRBJ2-3; D gene unclear. The CDR3 consists of 12 residues. Germline CDR1 reads SGHTA; CDR2 reads FQGNSA. V was cut by 4 bases and J by 8 bases, with 10 bases left in between. CDR3 DNA sequence: TGTGCCAGCAGCTCCGTTCTGGTTACGCAGTATTTT. This gives the protein CASSSVLVTQYF. Full variable domain (outside the CDR3, taken from reference TRBV7-2 and TRBJ2-3): GAGVSQSPSNKVTEKGKDVELRCDPISGHTALYWYRQSLGQGLEFLIYFQGNSAPDKSGLPSDRFSAERTGGSVSTLTIQRTQQEDSAVYLCASSSVLVTQYFGPGTRLTVL.

The V and J genes are TRBV2 and TRBJ2-7, with D perhaps matching TRBD2 (6 bases). Germline V CDR1 and CDR2: SNHLY, FYNNEI. This CDR3 has 14 amino acids. V gave up 4 bases and J gave up 6 bases, with 16 bases separating them. The CDR3, as DNA: TGTGCCAGCAGTGCGACTTCGGGGGTGCTCGAGCAGTACTTC. Protein: CASSATSGVLEQYF. The whole variable domain, remainder taken from reference TRBV2 and TRBJ2-7, is EPEVTQTPSHQVTQMGQEVILRCVPISNHLYFYWYRQILGQKVEFLVSFYNNEISEKSEIFDDQFSVERPDGSNFTLKIRSTKLEDSAMYFCASSATSGVLEQYFGPGTRLTVT.

Written as DNA, the CDR3 is TGTGCCAGCAGCCTCCCAGGGCTTAACTCTGGAAACACCATATATTTT. It yields the protein CASSLPGLNSGNTIYF. V usage is TRBV4-2 and J usage is TRBJ1-3; D is possibly TRBD1 (5 bases). Trimming took off 4 bases at V and 0 bases at J, with 13 bases between the two ends. Germline V gene sequence: CDR1 LGHNA, CDR2 YNFKEQ. This CDR3 spans 16 amino acids.

The rearrangement uses TRBV18 and TRBJ2-1, with TRBD2 matching over 12 bases. Germline V gene data show CDR1 as KGHSH and CDR2 as LQKENI. The V gene end was trimmed by 3 bases and the J gene end by 6 bases; junction bases not matched to a gene: 12. This CDR3 region has 18 residues. CDR3 residues: CASSPLAGGPLMSNEQFF. For the CDR3, the DNA is TGTGCCAGCTCACCTCTAGCGGGGGGGCCTCTCATGTCCAATGAGCAGTTCTTC.

This clone was observed once. This rearrangement joins TRBV5-1 to TRBJ2-6, with D unclear. This CDR3 contains 17 residues. V was pared by 0 bases and J by 0 bases, with 10 bases between. Germline loops: CDR1 SGHRS, CDR2 YFSETQ. CDR3 amino acids: CASSLVQLSSGANVLTF. The CDR3 DNA follows: TGCGCCAGCAGCTTGGTACAGTTGAGCTCTGGGGCCAACGTCCTGACTTTC.

The J gene is TRBJ2-2, the V gene TRBV10-1, with unresolved D. The germline V gene has CDR1 WNHNN and CDR2 SYGVQD (reference sequence). The CDR3 extends over 14 amino acids. Deletions cut 0 bases from V and 1 base from J, with 3 bases between. The CDR3: CASSESMNTGELFF. CDR3 nucleotide sequence: TGCGCCAGCAGTGAGTCGATGAACACCGGGGAGCTGTTTTTT.

The chain couples TRBV7-8 to TRBJ2-7; TRBD1 matches at 7 bases. CDR3 length equals 15 residues. Trimming cost V 5 bases and J 3 bases; bases outside gene matches: 10. Germline values: CDR1 SGHVS, CDR2 FQNEAQ. The DNA of the CDR3 is TGTGCCAGCAGCCAAGCCAGGGGGATGAACTACGAGCAGTACTTC. This codes for CASSQARGMNYEQYF.

This sequence joins TRBV30 and TRBJ1-4; no clear D gene. The germline CDR1 and CDR2 sequences are GTSNPN and SVGIG (reference sequence). Trimming pared 3 bases from V and 8 bases from J, leaving 10 bases between. The CDR3 sequence is 12 residues long. This CDR3 is CAWSGLSEKLFF. CDR3 sequence (DNA): TGTGCCTGGAGCGGCCTTTCGGAAAAACTGTTTTTT.

The chain has TRBV19 and TRBJ1-2; 9 nucleotides match TRBD1. This CDR3 region has 15 residues. Per the germline V gene, CDR1 is LNHDA and CDR2 is SQIVND (reference sequence). With 4 bases clipped from V and 1 base from J, the junction kept 4 bases outside the gene matches. CDR3 protein: CASSNLGQGNYGYTF. CDR3 coding DNA: TGTGCCAGTAGTAACCTGGGACAGGGTAACTATGGCTACACCTTC.

Here the CDR3 reads CASQRESSYNEQFF. CDR3 DNA: TGTGCCAGCCAGCGGGAGAGCTCCTACAATGAGCAGTTCTTC. The chain combines TRBV2 with TRBJ2-1, with 8 bases that match TRBD2. The V segment lost 8 bases and the J segment 0 bases; nucleotides outside the gene matches: 3. Per the germline V gene, CDR1 is SNHLY and CDR2 is FYNNEI. The CDR3 has 14 amino acids.

The chain links TRBV18 to TRBJ2-3, with unresolved D. The germline V and J ends were trimmed by 6 bases and 3 bases, with 7 bases remaining between them. Looked up from germline, CDR1 is KGHSH and CDR2 is LQKENI. The CDR3 sequence is 12 residues long. CDR3 protein: CASSPTTDTQYF. CDR3 bases: TGTGCCAGCTCCCCGACAACAGATACGCAGTATTTT.

The chain joins TRBV7-6 to TRBJ2-7, with 7 bases fitting TRBD1. J lost 6 bases, V lost 1 base, and 6 bases had no gene match. This CDR3 has 14 residues. Germline V gene data show CDR1 as SGHVS and CDR2 as FNYEAQ. The CDR3 sequence is CASSLEGASREQYF. The CDR3 nucleotides are TGTGCCAGCAGCTTAGAGGGGGCTTCCCGCGAGCAGTACTTC. The entire variable domain, with the rest obtained from reference TRBV7-6 and TRBJ2-7, is as follows: GAGVSQSPRYKVTKRGQDVALRCDPISGHVSLYWYRQALGQGPEFLTYFNYEAQQDKSGLPNDRFSAERPEGSISTLTIQRTEQRDSAMYRCASSLEGASREQYFGPGTRLTVT.

The V and J genes are TRBV10-1 and TRBJ2-1; D perhaps matches TRBD1 (6 bases). The CDR3 is made up of 16 amino acids. Germline V gene lookup returns CDR1 WNHNN and CDR2 SYGVQD (reference sequence). V was trimmed by 0 bases and J by 0 bases, leaving 9 bases between them. Here the CDR3 DNA reads TGCGCCAGCAGTGAGTCCCAGGGGAGCTCCTACAATGAGCAGTTCTTC. Translating it yields CASSESQGSSYNEQFF.